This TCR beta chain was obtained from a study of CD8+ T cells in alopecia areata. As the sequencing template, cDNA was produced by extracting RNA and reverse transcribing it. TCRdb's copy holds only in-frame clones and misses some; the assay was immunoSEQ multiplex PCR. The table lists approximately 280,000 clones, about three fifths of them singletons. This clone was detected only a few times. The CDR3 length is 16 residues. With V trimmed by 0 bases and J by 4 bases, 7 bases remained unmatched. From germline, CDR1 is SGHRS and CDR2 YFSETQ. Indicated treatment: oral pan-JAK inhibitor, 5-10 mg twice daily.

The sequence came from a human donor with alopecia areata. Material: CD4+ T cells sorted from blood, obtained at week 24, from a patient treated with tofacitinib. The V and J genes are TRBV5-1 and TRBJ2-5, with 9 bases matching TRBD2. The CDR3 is CASSLVASGVGETQYF. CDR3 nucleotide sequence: TGCGCCAGCAGCTTGGTAGCTAGCGGGGTTGGAGAGACCCAGTACTTC.